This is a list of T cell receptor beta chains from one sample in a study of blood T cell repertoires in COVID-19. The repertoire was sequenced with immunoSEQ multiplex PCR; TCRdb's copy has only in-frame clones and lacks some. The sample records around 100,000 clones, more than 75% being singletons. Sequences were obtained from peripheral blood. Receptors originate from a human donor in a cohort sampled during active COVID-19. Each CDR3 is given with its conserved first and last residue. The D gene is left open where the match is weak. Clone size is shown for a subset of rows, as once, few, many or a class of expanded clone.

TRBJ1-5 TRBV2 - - CASSESGYSNQPQHF TGTGCCAGCAGTGAATCCGGGTATAGCAATCAGCCCCAGCATTTT
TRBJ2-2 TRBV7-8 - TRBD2 CASSTSLAGVLELFF TGTGCCAGCAGCACCAGCCTAGCGGGGGTGTTGGAGCTGTTTTTT
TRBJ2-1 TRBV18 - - CASSPPNLRDNEQFF TGTGCCAGCTCACCCCCGAATCTACGGGACAATGAGCAGTTCTTC
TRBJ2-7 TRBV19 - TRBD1 CASSIGTGAYEQYF TGTGCCAGTAGTATCGGCACAGGGGCCTACGAGCAGTACTTC
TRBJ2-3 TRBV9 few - CASSATRLDIGTQYF TGTGCCAGCAGCGCCACTAGGCTAGACATCGGTACGCAGTATTTT
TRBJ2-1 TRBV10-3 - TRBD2 CAISDTWAGGVNEQFF TGTGCCATCAGTGATACATGGGCGGGAGGTGTCAATGAGCAGTTCTTC
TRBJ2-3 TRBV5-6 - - CASSFRTFGTQYF TGTGCCAGCAGCTTCAGGACTTTTGGTACGCAGTATTTT
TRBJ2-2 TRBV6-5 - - CASRELGPNTGELFF TGTGCCAGCAGAGAGTTGGGGCCGAACACCGGGGAGCTGTTTTTT
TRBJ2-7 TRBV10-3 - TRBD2 CAISGLAGVSYEQYF TGTGCCATCAGTGGACTAGCGGGGGTCTCCTACGAGCAGTACTTC
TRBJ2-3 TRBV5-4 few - CASSFGPGAQDTQYF TGTGCCAGCAGCTTCGGTCCGGGAGCACAAGATACGCAGTATTTT
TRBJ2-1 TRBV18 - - CASSPRLTSLDEQFF TGTGCCAGCTCTCCAAGGTTGACTAGTTTGGATGAGCAGTTCTTC
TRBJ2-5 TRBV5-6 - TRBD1 CASSSLRDRATQYF TGTGCCAGCAGCTCGCTACGGGACAGGGCCACCCAGTACTTC
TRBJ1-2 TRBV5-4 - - CASSLGQLYGYTF TGTGCCAGCAGCTTAGGACAGCTCTATGGCTACACCTTC
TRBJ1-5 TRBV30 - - CAWSVTRTALGGNQPQHF TGTGCCTGGAGTGTAACTAGGACAGCCCTGGGGGGCAATCAGCCCCAGCATTTT
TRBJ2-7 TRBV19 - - CASSERPSHEQYF TGTGCCAGTAGTGAACGGCCTAGTCACGAGCAGTACTTC
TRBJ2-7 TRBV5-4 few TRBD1 CASSRPGTGESYEQYF TGTGCCAGCAGCCGGCCCGGGACAGGGGAATCCTACGAGCAGTACTTC
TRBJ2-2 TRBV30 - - CAWTRTANTGELFF TGTGCCTGGACTAGGACAGCGAACACCGGGGAGCTGTTTTTT
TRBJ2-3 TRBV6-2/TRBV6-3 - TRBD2 CASSPFSGVTDTQYF TGTGCCAGCAGTCCGTTTAGCGGGGTTACAGATACGCAGTATTTT
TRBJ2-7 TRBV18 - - CASSRQGKDGEQYF TGTGCCAGCTCACGGCAGGGTAAAGATGGCGAGCAGTACTTC
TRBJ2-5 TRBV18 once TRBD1 CASSPLSGGMETQYF TGTGCCAGCTCACCACTTTCAGGGGGAATGGAGACCCAGTACTTC
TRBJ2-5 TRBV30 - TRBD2 CAWSKMGLAQETQYF TGTGCCTGGAGTAAAATGGGACTAGCTCAAGAGACCCAGTACTTC
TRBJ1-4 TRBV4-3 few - CASAPNPTGTTNEKLFF TGCGCCAGCGCTCCGAATCCAACAGGGACCACTAATGAAAAACTGTTTTTT
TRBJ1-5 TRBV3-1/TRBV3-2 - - CASSQSFGQPQHF TGTGCCAGCAGCCAAAGTTTCGGTCAGCCCCAGCATTTT
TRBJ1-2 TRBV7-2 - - CASSLGETGSYTF TGTGCCAGCAGCTTAGGGGAAACAGGGAGCTACACCTTC
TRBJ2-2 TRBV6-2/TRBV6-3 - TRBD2 CASSYLGTSGIRSGELFF TGTGCCAGCAGTTACCTCGGGACTAGCGGGATTCGGTCCGGGGAGCTGTTTTTT
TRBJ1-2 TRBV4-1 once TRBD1 CASSQGQGALSYGYTF TGCGCCAGCAGCCAAGGACAGGGGGCGCTTAGCTATGGCTACACCTTC
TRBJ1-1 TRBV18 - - CASGNTEAFF TGTGCCAGCGGCAACACTGAAGCTTTCTTT
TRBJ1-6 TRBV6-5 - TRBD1 CASSWGQIDSPLHF TGTGCCAGCAGTTGGGGACAGATTGATTCACCCCTCCACTTT
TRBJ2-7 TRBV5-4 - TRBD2 CASSPGASGKLDHEQYF TGTGCCAGCAGCCCCGGGGCTAGCGGGAAATTGGACCACGAGCAGTACTTC